This TCR beta chain was documented in a study of CD8 T cells in ankylosing spondylitis. Study-wide findings and caveats: In ankylosing spondylitis blood, a motif of seven to nine highly homologous TCR beta variants appeared characteristic.

This clonotype was counted ten times or more. Its antigen is unknown. Preparation of TCR beta libraries was done by quantitative 5'-RACE with molecular barcodes. TCRdb re-analysed the 5' RACE reads in MiXCR, keeping a single row per CDR3 protein. Here the sample spans some 840,000 distinct CDR3 sequences, about 10% being singletons. The specimen sequenced was blood, either unsorted or a sorted T cell fraction (not recorded which). The clonotype was recovered from a male donor with ankylosing spondylitis.

The chain's CDR3 is CASSEATGESYGYTF. In DNA, the CDR3 is TGTGCCAGCAGTGAAGCAACAGGGGAGAGCTATGGCTACACCTTC. The gene calls are TRBV6-1 and TRBJ1-2; 7 bases match TRBD1. This CDR3 has 15 residues. Germline trimming cut 0 bases from V and 4 bases from J; bases unmatched to any gene: 5. The germline gives CDR1 MNHNS, CDR2 SASEGT.